The 18 T cell receptor beta chains below were found in one sample sequenced in a study of T-cell memory formation after mild COVID-19. In TCRdb, the 5' RACE reads were re-called with MiXCR into one record per CDR3 protein. The data hold 110,000 or so distinct CDR3 sequences, with over 20% observed a single time. The sequencing input was PBMCs or a T cell subset sorted from them (not recorded which). Every receptor here comes from a man between 18 and 35 years old who had mild COVID-19 (a few samples of this study predate the infection). Cell type and time point are not known.

The sample holds a few counts of this clonotype. This chain joins TRBV29-1 and TRBJ1-5; possibly TRBD1 for D (6 bases). Looked up from germline, CDR1 is SQVTM and CDR2 is ANQGSEA. CDR3 length: 13 residues. Trimming pared 6 bases from V and 4 bases from J, leaving 13 bases between. The DNA for the CDR3 is TGCAGCGTGGCAACAGGGTTAAATCAGCCCCAGCATTTT. It is translated as CSVATGLNQPQHF. Full variable domain (missing parts from reference TRBV29-1 and TRBJ1-5): SAVISQKPSRDICQRGTSLTIQCQVDSQVTMMFWYRQQPGQSLTLIATANQGSEATYESGFVIDKFPISRPNLTFSTLTVSNMSPEDSSIYLCSVATGLNQPQHFGDGTRLSIL.

In its sample, this clonotype ranks as medium-sized. The gene calls are TRBV27 and TRBJ1-6; maybe TRBD1 (5 bases). The CDR3 consists of 15 residues. Germline V gene sequence: CDR1 MNHEY, CDR2 SMNVEV (reference sequence). Trimming took off 10 bases at V and 0 bases at J, with 13 bases between the two ends. The CDR3 loop reads CATGGKASYNSPLHF. The CDR3 DNA sequence: TGTGCCACGGGGGGGAAAGCCTCCTATAATTCACCCCTCCACTTT.

This clonotype was seen only a few times. This chain connects TRBV14 to TRBJ2-2; D gene ambiguous. Germline V lookup: CDR1 SGHDN, CDR2 FVKESK. Trimming removed 4 bases from V and 0 bases from J, with 9 bases in between. The CDR3 sequence is 15 residues long. The CDR3 region has the DNA TGTGCCAGCAGCCCAAACAACACGAACACCGGGGAGCTGTTTTTT. Protein product: CASSPNNTNTGELFF.

The chain links TRBV6-5 to TRBJ2-2; D is unresolved. Trimming took 0 bases from V and 8 from J, leaving 7 bases between them. Germline CDR1 reads MNHEY; CDR2 reads SVGAGI. CDR3 length: 13 amino acids. This CDR3 reads CASSYSGSGELFF. CDR3 coding DNA: TGTGCCAGCAGTTACTCAGGGTCGGGGGAGCTGTTTTTT.

This clonotype was detected a few times. The chain joins TRBV4-1 to TRBJ2-5; no definite D call. The CDR3 runs to 14 residues. The V end was cut by 3 bases, the J end by 4 bases, with 12 bases between. CDR1 and CDR2 from the germline V gene are MGHRA and YSYEKL. The CDR3, as DNA: TGCGCCAGCAGCCAGGAACGAGTGGTAGAGACCCAGTACTTC. The encoded protein is CASSQERVVETQYF.

The chain has TRBV3-1 and TRBJ2-7; 11 nucleotides agree with TRBD2. V trimming: 4 bases; J trimming: 4 bases; junction bases outside the gene matches: 3. The CDR3 is 14 residues long. Germline V gene lookup returns CDR1 LGHDT and CDR2 YNNKEL (reference sequence). The CDR3 nucleotides read TGTGCCAGCAGCCCGGGACTAGCGGTTTACGAGCAGTACGTC. It yields the protein CASSPGLAVYEQYV.

Only a few counts were recorded for this clonotype. V and J are TRBV7-2 and TRBJ1-5; D is unclear. This CDR3 contains 13 residues. From germline, CDR1 is SGHTA and CDR2 FQGNSA. Between the trimmed V and J ends, which lost 5 bases and 5 bases, there was a span of 10 bases. CDR3 protein: CASSPTNYQPQHF. CDR3 DNA: TGTGCCAGCAGCCCCACCAATTATCAGCCCCAGCATTTT.

V usage is TRBV7-9 and J usage is TRBJ2-7; 7 bases agree with TRBD2. Germline V gives CDR1 SEHNR, CDR2 FQNEAQ (reference sequence). The CDR3 contains 16 residues. V shed 5 bases, J shed 3 bases, and the junction held 13 bases outside the gene matches. The chain's CDR3 is CASSPTGGPQLYEQYV. In DNA form, the CDR3 reads TGTGCCAGCAGCCCCACGGGGGGTCCCCAGCTCTACGAGCAGTACGTC.

This clonotype has just a few counts. The V call is TRBV7-9, the J call TRBJ2-4; TRBD2 might be the D (5 bases). Per the germline V gene, CDR1 is SEHNR and CDR2 is FQNEAQ (reference sequence). The ends were cut back, 4 bases at V and 6 bases at J, with 19 bases in the middle. The CDR3 sequence is 16 residues long. The CDR3 reads CASSSTDSGGRNIQYF. In nucleotides, the CDR3 is TGTGCCAGCAGCTCAACTGACTCCGGAGGTAGAAACATTCAGTACTTC.

This chain uses TRBV4-1 with TRBJ1-1; 7 bases agree with TRBD1. CDR3 length: 15 residues. V lost 1 base and J lost 1; bases outside the gene matches: 3. The germline V gene has CDR1 MGHRA and CDR2 YSYEKL. The DNA for the CDR3 is TGCGCCAGCAGCCAAGGTACAGGGGAGAACACTGAAGCTTTCTTT. This gives the protein CASSQGTGENTEAFF.

The table lists this clonotype with a few counts. V gene TRBV12-3 or TRBV12-4 combines with J gene TRBJ2-3, with D possibly TRBD2 on 6 matching bases. V lost 3 bases to trimming and J lost 4 bases, with 14 bases between them. The CDR3 is made up of 15 amino acids. CDR3 sequence: CASSLWPGGADTQYF. In DNA form, the CDR3 reads TGTGCCAGCAGTTTGTGGCCCGGGGGTGCAGATACGCAGTATTTT.

In its sample, this clonotype was seen a few times. The rearrangement joins TRBV29-1 to TRBJ1-4, with D possibly matching TRBD1 (5 bases). Germline V gene lookup returns CDR1 SQVTM and CDR2 ANQGSEA. V was shortened by 3 bases and J by 8 bases, with 13 bases between the two germline ends. The CDR3 is 13 residues long. For the CDR3, the DNA is TGCAGCGTTGAGAGAAGTAAGGGGGAAAAACTGTTTTTT. Its protein is CSVERSKGEKLFF.

The sample holds a few counts of this clonotype. The chain has TRBV10-3 and TRBJ2-3, with 10 bases matching TRBD1. The CDR3 runs to 15 residues. Germline V CDR1 and CDR2: ENHRY, SYGVKD. V gave up 6 bases and J gave up 4 bases; unmatched junction bases: 7. This CDR3 reads CAIRTGTGDADTQYF. The CDR3 coding sequence is TGTGCCATCAGAACCGGGACAGGGGACGCAGATACGCAGTATTTT.

The chain links TRBV7-7 to TRBJ2-2, with 8 bases matching TRBD1. J gave up 4 bases and V 5 bases, and 9 bases lay outside the gene matches. Germline V gene data show CDR1 as SSHAT and CDR2 as FNYEAQ (reference sequence). This CDR3 contains 16 residues. DNA for the CDR3: TGTGCCAGCAGCCTAAGGACAGGGCGAATCACCGGGGAGCTGTTTTTT. The encoded protein is CASSLRTGRITGELFF.

This clonotype was detected only a few times. This rearrangement joins TRBV4-1 to TRBJ2-1; 9 nucleotides line up with TRBD2. J was trimmed by 5 bases and V by 3 bases; bases with no gene match: 8. Germline V CDR1 and CDR2: MGHRA, YSYEKL. The CDR3 contains 16 residues. CDR3 nucleotide sequence: TGCGCCAGCAGCCAGGTCGGACTAGCGATTGACAATGAGCAGTTCTTC. Protein product: CASSQVGLAIDNEQFF.

The chain links TRBV29-1 to TRBJ1-2; no reliable D call. Germline V lookup: CDR1 SQVTM, CDR2 ANQGSEA. This CDR3 has 10 amino acids. Between the trimmed V and J ends, which lost 6 bases and 5 bases, there was a span of 7 bases. The CDR3 nucleotides are TGCAGCGTCCGAACATATGGCTACACCTTC. Its translation: CSVRTYGYTF.

This chain uses TRBV3-1 with TRBJ1-1; D unclear. CDR1 and CDR2 from the germline V gene are LGHDT and YNNKEL (reference sequence). The CDR3 is made up of 17 amino acids. Trimming left V 2 bases short and J 9 bases short, with 25 bases between. In nucleotides, the CDR3 is TGTGCCAGCAGCCAACACTTATCAGTCCGGGTGGAAGGTCAAGCTTTCTTT. This sequence encodes CASSQHLSVRVEGQAFF.

The sample holds a few counts of this clonotype. This sequence joins TRBV7-9 and TRBJ2-7; D call uncertain. CDR1 is SEHNR, CDR2 FQNEAQ, per germline (reference sequence). V lost 5 bases and J 2 bases, leaving 13 bases between the germline ends. The CDR3 contains 14 residues. For the CDR3, the DNA is TGTGCCAGCAGCCACCGTGACAAACCCTACGAGCAGTACGTC. Translating it yields CASSHRDKPYEQYV.